This entry lists 30 T cell receptor beta chains sequenced from one sample in a study of T cell responses to AZD1222 COVID-19 vaccine. Generated by immunoSEQ multiplex PCR, the TCRdb table keeps only in-frame clones and is missing some. The sample has about 59,000 clones; approximately 89% are singletons. The material was peripheral blood, obtained 28 days after the second AZD1222 dose. Every receptor here comes from an adult who received the AZD1222 COVID-19 vaccine.

J is TRBJ1-6 and V is TRBV27; no firm D call. Germline loops: CDR1 MNHEY, CDR2 SMNVEV (reference sequence). V lost 2 bases to trimming and J lost 6 bases, with 8 bases between them. This CDR3 has 14 amino acids. CDR3 sequence: CASSLRWGNSPLHF. As DNA, the CDR3 is TGTGCCAGCAGTTTAAGGTGGGGTAATTCACCCCTCCACTTT.

This clone was found a few times. The CDR3 region has the DNA TGTGCCAGCAGCCCCAACGCGGGACAGGGGGCGCGTGGCTACACCTTC. Encoded protein: CASSPNAGQGARGYTF. The rearrangement uses TRBV5-6 and TRBJ1-2; TRBD1 matches at 12 bases. Germline V gene data show CDR1 as SGHDT and CDR2 as YYEEEE. Unmatched junction bases numbered 11, after V lost 4 bases and J lost 7 bases. The CDR3 extends over 16 amino acids. Full variable domain (rest looked up from reference TRBV5-6 and TRBJ1-2): DAGVTQSPTHLIKTRGQQVTLRCSPKSGHDTVSWYQQALGQGPQFIFQYYEEEERQRGNFPDRFSGHQFPNYSSELNVNALLLGDSALYLCASSPNAGQGARGYTFGSGTRLTVV.

The rearrangement links TRBV14 to TRBJ2-2; D is unresolved. The V end was cut by 3 bases, the J end by 6 bases, with 8 bases between. This CDR3 has 13 residues. CDR1 SGHDN and CDR2 FVKESK come from the germline V gene. The CDR3 DNA is TGTGCCAGCAGCCAGGGTATGGCCGGGGAGCTGTTTTTT. Translation: CASSQGMAGELFF.

The chain has TRBV9 and TRBJ2-7; 9 nucleotides agree with TRBD2. CDR3 length equals 16 residues. Germline CDR1 and CDR2: SGDLS and YYNGEE. With V trimmed by 0 bases and J by 2 bases, 6 bases remained unmatched. CDR3 DNA sequence: TGTGCCAGCAGCGTAGATCTGCGGGAGGGCCCCTACGAGCAGTACTTC. Translated, it gives CASSVDLREGPYEQYF.

The J gene is TRBJ2-3, the V gene TRBV6-1, with D possibly being TRBD1 (6 bases). Between the trimmed V and J ends, which lost 0 bases and 10 bases, there was a span of 11 bases. The CDR3 contains 13 residues. Per the germline V gene, CDR1 is MNHNS and CDR2 is SASEGT. The DNA for the CDR3 is TGTGCCAGCAGTGAAGCAACGGGACAAGCGCAGTATTTT. Protein: CASSEATGQAQYF.

The CDR3 loop is CASSLAGSGNTIYF. CDR3 coding DNA: TGTGCCAGCAGTTTAGCAGGGTCCGGAAACACCATATATTTT. The chain carries TRBV27 and TRBJ1-3, with a weak D call TRBD1 (5 bases). CDR1 is MNHEY and CDR2 is SMNVEV in the germline V gene (reference sequence). The CDR3 loop spans 14 amino acids. V shed 2 bases and J shed 4 bases, with 9 bases lying between them.

The chain combines TRBV2 with TRBJ1-6; D is unresolved. The V end was cut by 3 bases, the J end by 10 bases, with 10 bases between. This CDR3 is built from 13 residues. The germline CDR1 and CDR2 sequences are SNHLY and FYNNEI. The CDR3, as DNA: TGTGCCAGCAGTGACCCCGGAAGGTCACCCCTCCACTTT. It codes for CASSDPGRSPLHF.

The chain uses TRBV5-1 and TRBJ1-1; D is unresolved. Germline values: CDR1 SGHRS, CDR2 YFSETQ. This CDR3 is built from 14 residues. V was cut by 0 bases and J by 0 bases, with 6 bases left in between. The CDR3: CASSLASMNTEAFF. The CDR3 bases are TGCGCCAGCAGCTTGGCTAGCATGAACACTGAAGCTTTCTTT.

The rearrangement uses TRBV2 and TRBJ2-2, with D possibly matching TRBD2 (5 bases). Germline-derived CDR1 and CDR2 are SNHLY and FYNNEI. Trimming removed 3 bases at V and 3 bases at J, with 5 bases between. This CDR3 contains 13 residues. CDR3 coding DNA: TGTGCCAGCAGTGAGAGGGACACCGGGGAGCTGTTTTTT. Protein sequence: CASSERDTGELFF.

This rearrangement joins TRBV5-4 to TRBJ2-4; 8 positions agree with TRBD2. Trimming removed 4 bases from V and 0 bases from J; junction bases left unmatched: 6. Germline-derived CDR1 and CDR2 are SGHNT and YYREEE (reference sequence). The CDR3 totals 16 residues. The CDR3 sequence is CASSPTSGLAKNIQYF. The DNA for the CDR3 is TGTGCCAGCAGCCCCACTAGCGGATTAGCCAAAAACATTCAGTACTTC.

The J gene is TRBJ2-7, the V gene TRBV28, with 7 bases matching TRBD2. This CDR3 region has 13 residues. Germline trimming cut 8 bases from V and 3 bases from J; bases unmatched to any gene: 7. Looked up from germline, CDR1 is MDHEN and CDR2 is SYDVKM. The CDR3 DNA reads as TGTGCCAGCGGGGGGGGACGGGACTACGAGCAGTACTTC. Encoded protein: CASGGGRDYEQYF.

This clone was seen only once. The chain joins TRBV28 to TRBJ2-5, with 10 bases that match TRBD2. The CDR3 runs 14 residues. V gave up 5 bases and J gave up 4 bases; unmatched junction bases: 4. Looked up from germline, CDR1 is MDHEN and CDR2 is SYDVKM. The CDR3 DNA is TGTGCCAGCAGTAGCGGGGGGGCCGGAGAGACCCAGTACTTC. Amino acid sequence: CASSSGGAGETQYF.

The chain couples TRBV19 to TRBJ1-3; maybe TRBD1 (5 bases). The CDR3 has 13 amino acids. The germline V and J ends were trimmed by 5 bases and 3 bases, with 8 bases remaining between them. Germline V gene lookup returns CDR1 LNHDA and CDR2 SQIVND (reference sequence). CDR3 loop: CASSAQGGNTIYF. DNA of the CDR3: TGTGCCAGTAGTGCGCAGGGTGGAAACACCATATATTTT.

The chain combines TRBV12-3 or TRBV12-4 with TRBJ2-3; D uncertain. V lost 0 bases and J lost 8, with 6 bases in between. This CDR3 comprises 12 residues. CDR3 protein: CASSLALRTQYF. Here the CDR3 DNA reads TGTGCCAGCAGTTTAGCGCTTCGTACGCAGTATTTT.

This clone was counted once. The chain joins TRBV28 to TRBJ1-4; D remains unclear. The V gene lost 5 bases and the J gene lost 8 bases, with 15 bases spanning the gap. Germline V CDR1 and CDR2: MDHEN, SYDVKM. The CDR3 has 14 residues. The CDR3 loop reads CASSVHSGSEKLFF. DNA of the CDR3: TGTGCCAGCAGTGTCCACTCCGGGAGCGAAAAACTGTTTTTT.

V is TRBV5-1 and J is TRBJ2-1, with 11 bases that match TRBD2. Germline V lookup: CDR1 SGHRS, CDR2 YFSETQ. The CDR3 is made up of 15 amino acids. Trimming removed 4 bases from V and 4 bases from J; junction bases left unmatched: 4. This CDR3 reads CASSPTSGAYNEQFF. CDR3 in DNA: TGCGCCAGCAGCCCGACTAGCGGGGCATACAATGAGCAGTTCTTC.

The chain employs TRBV9 and TRBJ2-5; D is possibly TRBD2 (5 bases). Trimming took off 6 bases at V and 4 bases at J, with 16 bases between the two ends. In germline, CDR1 is SGDLS, CDR2 YYNGEE. The CDR3 consists of 14 residues. CDR3 amino acids: CASKPKLGSETQYF. CDR3 in DNA: TGTGCCAGCAAACCCAAACTAGGTTCAGAGACCCAGTACTTC.

The chain joins TRBV11-2 to TRBJ2-6; 7 bases match TRBD1. The CDR3 sequence is 18 residues long. J gave up 4 bases and V 2 bases, and 11 bases lay outside the gene matches. Germline-derived CDR1 and CDR2 are SGHAT and FQNNGV. The DNA of the CDR3 is TGTGCCAGCAGCTTATCATCCAGGGGGTCGGCGGGGGCCAACGTCCTGACTTTC. It translates to CASSLSSRGSAGANVLTF.

The chain is built from TRBV2 and TRBJ1-4; 7 nucleotides agree with TRBD1. The germline gives CDR1 SNHLY, CDR2 FYNNEI. The junction had 13 bases not matched to a gene; V was cut back by 10 bases and J by 8 bases. The CDR3 loop spans 14 amino acids. The DNA of the CDR3 is TGTGCCACCGCGAGGGGCAGGGGGTACGAAAAACTGTTTTTT. Its protein product is CATARGRGYEKLFF.

The genes are TRBV5-1 and TRBJ2-1, with TRBD1 matching 7 bases. V gave up 0 bases and J gave up 5 bases; unmatched junction bases: 2. CDR3 size: 14 residues. Germline CDR1 SGHRS, CDR2 YFSETQ. The CDR3 reads CASSLAGGNNEQFF. The CDR3 DNA reads TGCGCCAGCAGCTTGGCAGGGGGAAACAATGAGCAGTTCTTC. Full variable domain (rest looked up from reference TRBV5-1 and TRBJ2-1): KAGVTQTPRYLIKTRGQQVTLSCSPISGHRSVSWYQQTPGQGLQFLFEYFSETQRNKGNFPGRFSGRQFSNSRSEMNVSTLELGDSALYLCASSLAGGNNEQFFGPGTRLTVL.

The chain links TRBV28 to TRBJ2-2; D unresolved. CDR3 length equals 14 residues. Trimming pared 6 bases from V and 0 bases from J, leaving 8 bases between. Germline V gene lookup returns CDR1 MDHEN and CDR2 SYDVKM. CDR3 DNA: TGTGCCAGCAGAACCGTAACGAACACCGGGGAGCTGTTTTTT. Protein sequence: CASRTVTNTGELFF.

J is TRBJ1-4 and V is TRBV30, with 8 bases matching TRBD1. The ends lost 3 bases at V and 8 bases at J; junction bases unmatched: 8. The CDR3 has 14 amino acids. CDR1 is GTSNPN and CDR2 is SVGIG in the germline V gene (reference sequence). Here the CDR3 DNA reads TGTGCCTGGAGCGTGGACAGGGTTGCGGAAAAACTGTTTTTT. It codes for CAWSVDRVAEKLFF.

The chain couples TRBV24-1 to TRBJ1-2; 9 bases fit TRBD1. The CDR3 extends over 14 amino acids. Germline values: CDR1 KGHDR, CDR2 SFDVKD. V was clipped by 4 bases and J by 8 bases; unmatched bases: 7. Here the CDR3 reads CATSDGQGRNGYTF. As DNA, the CDR3 is TGTGCCACCAGTGACGGACAGGGGAGGAACGGCTACACCTTC.

The chain carries TRBV2 and TRBJ1-5, with 9 bases identical to TRBD1. This CDR3 is 16 amino acids long. With V trimmed by 3 bases and J by 6 bases, 9 bases remained unmatched. Germline V gives CDR1 SNHLY, CDR2 FYNNEI. The CDR3 region has the DNA TGTGCCAGCAGTGACGCCAGGACAGGGGAGGGTCAGCCCCAGCATTTT. This encodes CASSDARTGEGQPQHF. The variable domain in full, completed from reference TRBV2 and TRBJ1-5, reads EPEVTQTPSHQVTQMGQEVILRCVPISNHLYFYWYRQILGQKVEFLVSFYNNEISEKSEIFDDQFSVERPDGSNFTLKIRSTKLEDSAMYFCASSDARTGEGQPQHFGDGTRLSIL.

The chain has TRBV28 and TRBJ2-5; no reliable D call. This CDR3 contains 11 residues. The germline CDR1 and CDR2 sequences are MDHEN and SYDVKM. Trimming cost V 3 bases and J 4 bases, with 3 bases left between them. CDR3 amino acids: CASSFRETQYF. Written as DNA, the CDR3 is TGTGCCAGCAGTTTTCGAGAGACCCAGTACTTC.

This chain uses TRBV3-1 (or the pseudogene TRBV3-2) with TRBJ1-3; D not certain. V dropped 3 bases and J dropped 0 bases, with 3 bases sitting between them. Germline CDR1 reads LGHDT; CDR2 reads YNNKEL (reference sequence). The CDR3 length is 13 residues. CDR3 in DNA: TGTGCCAGCAGCCACGGCTCTGGAAACACCATATATTTT. Translated, it gives CASSHGSGNTIYF.

The V gene is TRBV6-5, the J gene TRBJ2-2; 8 positions match TRBD2. Trimming cost V 7 bases and J 6 bases; bases outside gene matches: 7. The germline V gene has CDR1 MNHEY and CDR2 SVGAGI. The CDR3 is made up of 14 amino acids. CDR3 DNA sequence: TGTGCCAGCATGGTGACTAGCGTAGCCGGGGAGCTGTTTTTT. Its translation is CASMVTSVAGELFF.

The chain has TRBV19 and TRBJ2-2, with TRBD2 matching 11 bases. The CDR3 runs 16 residues. The V gene's germline CDR1 is LNHDA and CDR2 SQIVND (reference sequence). Trimming took 4 bases from V and 6 from J; bases not matched to a gene: 7. Here the CDR3 reads CASSTTLAGVPGELFF. CDR3 sequence (DNA): TGTGCCAGTAGTACAACACTAGCGGGAGTGCCCGGGGAGCTGTTTTTT.

This clone appeared once. The rearrangement joins TRBV19 to TRBJ2-5, with 7 nucleotides matching TRBD1. From germline, CDR1 is LNHDA and CDR2 SQIVND (reference sequence). The CDR3 totals 13 residues. With V trimmed by 5 bases and J by 1 base, 1 base remained unmatched. CDR3 nucleotides: TGTGCCAGTAGTCGGACAGGCCAAGAGACCCAGTACTTC. It specifies CASSRTGQETQYF.

This clone was seen only once. The chain has TRBV3-1 (or the pseudogene TRBV3-2) and TRBJ1-6; no reliable D call. This CDR3 is built from 16 residues. Trimming pared 0 bases from V and 9 bases from J, leaving 15 bases between. Germline-derived CDR1 and CDR2 are LGHDT and YNNKEL (reference sequence). The CDR3 bases are TGTGCCAGCAGCCAAGATGCGGCTTCCCTTGGTTCACCCCTCCACTTT. Translating gives CASSQDAASLGSPLHF.